Each of the 5 T cell receptor beta chains below was sequenced from the same sample in a study of T-cell memory formation after mild COVID-19. TCRdb redid the calling of the 5' RACE reads with MiXCR, one entry per CDR3 protein. Among roughly 560,000 distinct CDR3 sequences listed, roughly 22% were seen once. The sequencing sample was made of PBMCs or a T cell subset sorted from them (not recorded which). The source is an adult woman who had mild COVID-19 (a few samples of this study predate the infection). Cell type and time point are not known.

V gene TRBV20-1 combines with J gene TRBJ1-5; D perhaps matches TRBD1 (6 bases). The germline V gene encodes CDR1 DFQATT and CDR2 SNEGSKA (reference sequence). This CDR3 comprises 14 residues. V lost 4 bases and J lost 3, with 13 bases in between. In DNA form, the CDR3 reads TGCAGTGCTACCTCCTACAGGGACAATCAGCCCCAGCATTTT. This gives the protein CSATSYRDNQPQHF.

The rearrangement uses TRBV12-3 or TRBV12-4 and TRBJ1-1; maybe TRBD1 (5 bases). With 5 bases removed from V and 5 bases from J, the gap between germline ends came to 9 bases. The length of the CDR3 is 12 residues. CDR3 amino acids: CASSGAGTEAFF. CDR3 sequence (DNA): TGTGCCAGCAGTGGGGCGGGGACTGAAGCTTTCTTT.

This chain uses TRBV30 with TRBJ2-2; D gene ambiguous. Trimming removed 4 bases from V and 4 bases from J, with 10 bases in between. Germline V gene lookup returns CDR1 GTSNPN and CDR2 SVGIG (reference sequence). The CDR3 extends over 13 amino acids. In DNA form, the CDR3 reads TGTGCCTGGAATTTTATCACCACCGGGGAGCTGTTTTTT. Its protein is CAWNFITTGELFF.

The table lists this clonotype with a few counts. V and J are TRBV12-3 or TRBV12-4 and TRBJ1-5, with D perhaps matching TRBD1 (5 bases). V lost 4 bases and J lost 5, with 15 bases in between. The CDR3 consists of 15 residues. The CDR3 region is CASSWRGQGDQPQHF. As DNA, the CDR3 is TGTGCCAGCAGTTGGCGAGGGCAGGGAGATCAGCCCCAGCATTTT.

This clonotype was found a few times. The J gene is TRBJ1-2, the V gene TRBV20-1, with 9 bases fitting TRBD1. In germline, CDR1 is DFQATT, CDR2 SNEGSKA (reference sequence). The CDR3 runs 16 residues. V shed 7 bases, J shed 1 base, and the junction held 13 bases outside the gene matches. The CDR3 sequence: CSDVRTGASLNYGYTF. CDR3 sequence (DNA): TGCAGTGACGTCCGGACAGGGGCCTCCCTTAACTATGGCTACACCTTC.